This T cell receptor (beta chain) was recorded in a study of PD-1 blockade in mismatch repair-deficient tumors. TCRdb's table, derived via immunoSEQ multiplex PCR, lists solely in-frame clones and lacks some. The table shows around 39,000 clones, with roughly 88% occurring only once. PCR or immunohistochemistry showed mismatch repair deficiency in every enrolled patient. Trimming pared 3 bases from V and 5 bases from J, leaving 16 bases between. Germline V gives CDR1 KGHSH, CDR2 LQKENI. This CDR3 contains 15 residues. The J gene is TRBJ1-2, the V gene TRBV18; D is possibly TRBD1 (5 bases). This clonotype was obtained from an adult with mismatch repair-deficient cancer. This specimen was PBMCs, taken 38 to 40 weeks after starting pembrolizumab. The CDR3 sequence is CASSPFDSESYGYTF. In nucleotides, the CDR3 is TGTGCCAGCTCACCGTTCGACAGCGAATCATATGGCTACACCTTC. Combining the CDR3 with reference TRBV18 and TRBJ1-2 gives the whole variable domain NAGVMQNPRHLVRRRGQEARLRCSPMKGHSHVYWYRQLPEEGLKFMVYLQKENIIDESGMPKERFSAEFPKEGPSILRIQQVVRGDSAAYFCASSPFDSESYGYTFGSGTRLTVV.